These 4 T cell receptor beta chains came from one sample sequenced in a study of diagnostic markers for celiac disease. TCRdb re-called the reads and catalogs CDR3 proteins one per entry, DNA excluded. The table lists around 7,500 distinct CDR3 sequences. Sequenced material: either unsorted cells or a sorted T cell fraction (not recorded which). These receptors were taken from a human donor. This table probably holds off-target reads from a library built for another chain.

V gene TRBV6-2 or TRBV6-3 combines with J gene TRBJ2-1; TCRdb picks TRBD1, but there is no DNA to check that call. The germline gives CDR1 MNHEY, CDR2 SVGEGT. The CDR3 loop spans 14 amino acids. CDR3 in amino acids: CASSNWDRSNEQFF.

The rearrangement uses TRBV20-1 and TRBJ2-5; TCRdb returns TRBD1, unconfirmable since there is no DNA. Germline CDR1 reads DFQATT; CDR2 reads SNEGSKA (reference sequence). The CDR3 has 13 amino acids. CDR3 in amino acids: CSARALGKETQYF.

The genes are TRBV6-5 and TRBJ1-2; TCRdb's D call, TRBD1, is unchecked because there is no DNA. This CDR3 has 15 residues. Germline V CDR1 and CDR2: MNHEY, SVGAGI. CDR3 sequence: CASRGQGAGNYGYTF.

The chain carries TRBV15 and TRBJ2-1; the D gene TCRdb calls, TRBD1, cannot be checked with no DNA. CDR3 length: 16 residues. CDR1 is LNHNV, CDR2 YYDKDF, per germline (reference sequence). The CDR3: CATRAPHVSSYNEQFF. Combining the CDR3 with reference TRBV15 and TRBJ2-1 gives the whole variable domain DAMVIQNPRYQVTQFGKPVTLSCSQTLNHNVMYWYQQKSSQAPKLLFHYYDKDFNNEADTPDNFQSRRPNTSFCFLDIRSPGLGDTAMYLCATRAPHVSSYNEQFFGPGTRLTVL.